This entry lists 28 T cell receptor beta chains sequenced from one sample in a study of T cells in Graves' hyperthyroidism and ophthalmopathy. RNA transcripts provided the source from which TCR beta CDR3 regions were amplified. In the first-round RT-PCR of the TCR CDR3, the HTBI primer set was used. Each CDR3 protein is one row after TCRdb ran MiXCR on the multiplex PCR reads. The table includes under 350,000 distinct CDR3 sequences, around 20% detected once. Material for sequencing was blood. These receptors originate from a woman in her fifties or sixties with Graves' hyperthyroidism.

This clonotype has only a few counts. A much larger clone sits a single nucleotide away, making a read error possible. V gene TRBV5-1 combines with J gene TRBJ1-1, with D unclear. Between the trimmed V and J ends, which lost 0 bases and 0 bases, there was a span of 9 bases. Germline lookup yields CDR1 SGHRS and CDR2 YFSETQ. CDR3 size: 15 residues. DNA of the CDR3: TGCGCCAGCAGCTTGGGGAGCAGCTTGAACACTGAAGCTTTCTTT. Translating it yields CASSLGSSLNTEAFF.

Worth noting for this clonotype: A much bigger clone sits one base away, suggesting this may be a read error. This chain uses TRBV6-1 with TRBJ1-5, with D possibly being TRBD1 (5 bases). Germline-derived CDR1 and CDR2 are MNHNS and SASEGT. The V gene lost 6 bases and the J gene lost 4 bases, with 10 bases spanning the gap. There are 13 residues in the CDR3. CDR3 sequence reads: CASRQDLNQPQHF. The DNA for the CDR3 is TGTGCCAGCAGACAGGACTTAAATCAGCCCCAGCATTTT.

This clonotype was seen a handful of times. This chain connects TRBV28 to TRBJ2-7; D might be TRBD1 (6 bases). The germline gives CDR1 MDHEN, CDR2 SYDVKM. V was pared by 3 bases and J by 3 bases, with 18 bases between. The CDR3 loop spans 16 amino acids. CDR3 sequence reads: CASSLGTGTKDYEQYF. CDR3 DNA: TGTGCCAGCAGTTTGGGGACCGGGACAAAGGACTACGAGCAGTACTTC.

This clonotype was found a few times. A much larger clone sits a single nucleotide away, making a read error possible. V usage is TRBV5-1 and J usage is TRBJ2-3; 11 bases match TRBD2. Germline CDR1 is SGHRS and CDR2 is YFSETQ. The CDR3 has 16 amino acids. As DNA, the CDR3 is TGTGCCAGCAGCTTGACTAGCGGGGTGGGCGCAGATACGCAGTATTTT. Translation gives CASSLTSGVGADTQYF.

This clonotype was observed at least ten times. V is TRBV27 and J is TRBJ2-1; D perhaps matches TRBD2 (6 bases). The CDR3 length is 16 residues. Trimming shortened V by 4 bases and J by 0 bases, and 13 bases separated the two germline ends. CDR1 and CDR2 from the germline V gene are MNHEY and SMNVEV (reference sequence). The DNA of the CDR3 is TGTGCCAGCAGTTCCCTACGGGGGAGCTCCTACAATGAGCAGTTCTTC. As protein: CASSSLRGSSYNEQFF.

This clonotype has more than one count but fewer than ten. The genes are TRBV14 and TRBJ2-4; no clear D gene. Germline V gene sequence: CDR1 SGHDN, CDR2 FVKESK. The CDR3 has 17 amino acids. With 0 bases removed from V and 6 bases from J, the gap between germline ends came to 18 bases. The CDR3 here is CASSQDFGNPDRNIQYF. In nucleotides, the CDR3 is TGTGCCAGCAGCCAAGATTTTGGCAACCCGGATAGAAACATTCAGTACTTC.

A word on this clonotype: This may stem from a read error, because a much larger clone lies one nucleotide away. CDR3 loop: CASGRSGQNYGYTF. The CDR3 DNA sequence: TGTGCCAGCGGCCGATCGGGACAGAACTATGGCTACACCTTC. The chain is built from TRBV7-3 and TRBJ1-2; 7 bases agree with TRBD1. The germline V gene has CDR1 SGHTA and CDR2 FQGTGA. V lost 8 bases and J lost 2; bases outside the gene matches: 8. This CDR3 comprises 14 residues.

In DNA, the CDR3 is TGTGCCAGCTCACCACAGCGTGGGGATAGCTCCTACAATGAGCAGTTCTTC. Protein: CASSPQRGDSSYNEQFF. The chain combines TRBV18 with TRBJ2-1; no definite D call. CDR3 length: 17 amino acids. V lost 1 base and J lost 0, with 13 bases in between. Germline V lookup: CDR1 KGHSH, CDR2 LQKENI.

This chain uses TRBV20-1 with TRBJ1-2, with 7 positions matching TRBD1. V shed 0 bases, J shed 8 bases, and the junction held 6 bases outside the gene matches. This CDR3 has 13 residues. Per germline, CDR1 DFQATT and CDR2 SNEGSKA (reference sequence). The DNA for the CDR3 is TGCAGTGCTAGAGATCTGGCAGGGGGAGGCTACACCTTC. Translation: CSARDLAGGGYTF.

V gene TRBV20-1 combines with J gene TRBJ2-1; 10 positions match TRBD2. The ends lost 3 bases at V and 4 bases at J; junction bases unmatched: 12. The CDR3 has 17 amino acids. The germline gives CDR1 DFQATT, CDR2 SNEGSKA (reference sequence). CDR3 sequence: CSARAGLATLLYNEQFF. CDR3 bases: TGCAGTGCTAGGGCGGGACTAGCGACTCTCCTTTACAATGAGCAGTTCTTC.

The J gene is TRBJ2-3, the V gene TRBV6-1; 8 bases map to TRBD2. The CDR3 length is 15 residues. V shed 7 bases and J 0 bases; nucleotides not matched to a gene: 6. Looked up from germline, CDR1 is MNHNS and CDR2 is SASEGT. The CDR3 nucleotides read TGTGCCAGCACCTTTAGCGGGATTAGCACAGATACGCAGTATTTT. Its protein product is CASTFSGISTDTQYF.

This clonotype was found many times. The chain is built from TRBV20-1 and TRBJ1-6; no clear D gene. CDR1 DFQATT and CDR2 SNEGSKA come from the germline V gene (reference sequence). This CDR3 contains 14 residues. V lost 1 base and J 7 bases, leaving 11 bases between the germline ends. Written as DNA, the CDR3 is TGCAGTGCTAGAGGTGGTAGTCCAAATTCACCCCTCCACTTT. Its translation: CSARGGSPNSPLHF.

This clonotype has ten or more counts. The chain employs TRBV28 and TRBJ1-5; D is perhaps TRBD1 (6 bases). This CDR3 is built from 14 residues. Trimming stripped 9 bases from V and 4 bases from J, with 16 bases between. Per germline, CDR1 MDHEN and CDR2 SYDVKM. Here the CDR3 DNA reads TGTGCCAGTGAAAGTCGGGGGCGAAATCAGCCCCAGCATTTT. This translates into CASESRGRNQPQHF. Based on the CDR3 plus reference TRBV28 and TRBJ1-5, the full variable domain is DVKVTQSSRYLVKRTGEKVFLECVQDMDHENMFWYRQDPGLGLRLIYFSYDVKMKEKGDIPEGYSVSREKKERFSLILESASTNQTSMYLCASESRGRNQPQHFGDGTRLSIL.

This chain uses TRBV12-3 or TRBV12-4 with TRBJ2-2; 9 nucleotides align to TRBD2. V lost 10 bases and J lost 6; bases outside the gene matches: 12. The CDR3 spans 15 residues. In DNA, the CDR3 is TGTGCCATCAGGACTGGACTAGCGCTACCCGGGGAGCTGTTTTTT. It yields the protein CAIRTGLALPGELFF.

This clonotype occurred many times. CDR3 sequence reads: CASSLVQGTEAFF. The CDR3 bases are TGTGCCAGCAGCCTTGTTCAGGGGACTGAAGCTTTCTTT. This chain joins TRBV3-1 and TRBJ1-1; D might be TRBD1 (6 bases). V gave up 4 bases and J gave up 5 bases, with 11 bases separating them. The CDR3 spans 13 residues. Germline-derived CDR1 and CDR2 are LGHDT and YNNKEL (reference sequence).

The V gene is TRBV27, the J gene TRBJ2-1; 14 nucleotides agree with TRBD2. This CDR3 region has 18 residues. V lost 5 bases to trimming and J lost 7 bases; unmatched junction nucleotides: 13. CDR1 MNHEY and CDR2 SMNVEV come from the germline V gene (reference sequence). The DNA of the CDR3 is TGTGCCAGCAGTCCCCTGACTAGCGGGAGGGCAGTAGGTAATGAGCAGTTCTTC. Protein: CASSPLTSGRAVGNEQFF.

V and J are TRBV6-1 and TRBJ2-4; unclear D gene. In germline, CDR1 is MNHNS, CDR2 SASEGT. Between the trimmed V and J ends, which lost 2 bases and 8 bases, there was a span of 4 bases. The CDR3 sequence is 11 residues long. CDR3 in DNA: TGTGCCAGCAGTGAAACATACATTCAGTACTTC. As protein: CASSETYIQYF.

Ten or more counts support this clonotype. The chain has TRBV20-1 and TRBJ2-2; TRBD1 or TRBD2 may be the D gene (5 bases each). This CDR3 comprises 14 residues. Germline V lookup: CDR1 DFQATT, CDR2 SNEGSKA (reference sequence). This CDR3 is CRKGVPGSAGELFF. The CDR3 region has the DNA TGCAGAAAAGGGGTCCCGGGATCGGCCGGGGAGCTGTTTTTT.

This clonotype was seen many times. The chain has TRBV10-3 and TRBJ2-7; TRBD2 agrees at 9 bases. The length of the CDR3 is 11 residues. Trimming took 10 bases from V and 3 from J; bases not matched to a gene: 1. Germline CDR1 is ENHRY and CDR2 is SYGVKD. CDR3 amino acids: CATTSGYEQYF. CDR3 coding DNA: TGTGCCACGACTAGCGGCTACGAGCAGTACTTC.

The chain joins TRBV28 to TRBJ1-1; perhaps TRBD1 as D (5 bases). Germline values: CDR1 MDHEN, CDR2 SYDVKM. V shed 0 bases and J shed 3 bases, with 14 bases lying between them. CDR3 size: 16 residues. CDR3 in amino acids: CASSLWAGRRDTEAFF. DNA for the CDR3: TGTGCCAGCAGTTTATGGGCAGGGAGGAGGGACACTGAAGCTTTCTTT.

The chain joins TRBV25-1 to TRBJ1-6, with a possible D match to TRBD1 (6 bases). This CDR3 contains 14 residues. V lost 5 bases, J lost 3 bases, and 8 bases lay in between. CDR1 is MGHDK, CDR2 SYGVNS, per germline. DNA for the CDR3: TGTGCCAGCAGTAAGGGACACTATAATTCACCCCTCCACTTT. Translated, it gives CASSKGHYNSPLHF.

This clonotype occurred a few times. The genes are TRBV29-1 and TRBJ2-5; the D is unclear. The V gene's germline CDR1 is SQVTM and CDR2 ANQGSEA. The V and J ends lost 4 bases and 5 bases respectively, with 8 bases between them. This CDR3 spans 11 amino acids. Written as DNA, the CDR3 is TGCAGCGTTGTGGCCTTGGAGACCCAGTACTTC. Its protein product is CSVVALETQYF.

This clonotype appeared a few times. The V and J genes are TRBV6-1 and TRBJ1-1; tentative D call: TRBD1 (5 bases). This CDR3 spans 15 amino acids. Trimming took off 4 bases at V and 0 bases at J, with 12 bases between the two ends. Germline assignment: CDR1 MNHNS and CDR2 SASEGT. CDR3 protein: CASSARGGMNTEAFF. DNA of the CDR3: TGTGCCAGCAGTGCTAGGGGAGGAATGAACACTGAAGCTTTCTTT.

This clonotype was found many times. V is TRBV6-1 and J is TRBJ2-7; D ambiguous. The CDR3 runs 14 residues. The V end was cut by 2 bases, the J end by 6 bases, with 14 bases between. Looked up from germline, CDR1 is MNHNS and CDR2 is SASEGT. CDR3 residues: CASSERRVAGEQYF. CDR3 bases: TGTGCCAGCAGTGAACGACGTGTAGCCGGCGAGCAGTACTTC.

The CDR3 here is CASRTGEQNRRDYNEQFF. The CDR3 DNA reads as TGTGCCAGCAGAACCGGGGAGCAGAATCGGCGGGATTACAATGAGCAGTTCTTC. J is TRBJ2-1 and V is TRBV13, with TRBD2 as a possible D gene (6 bases). The V gene lost 6 bases and the J gene lost 4 bases, with 25 bases spanning the gap. Germline V gene data show CDR1 as PRHDT and CDR2 as FYEKMQ (reference sequence). This CDR3 is built from 18 residues.

This clonotype appeared many times. The chain uses TRBV15 and TRBJ2-5; TRBD2 matches 12 bases. The CDR3 length is 17 residues. After removal of 2 bases from V and 3 bases from J, the junction contained 7 bases not matched to a gene. Germline lookup yields CDR1 LNHNV and CDR2 YYDKDF (reference sequence). The CDR3 coding sequence is TGTGCCACCAGCAGACCCCCAGGACTAGCGGGGAAAGAGACCCAGTACTTC. Its translation: CATSRPPGLAGKETQYF.

The sample holds many counts of this clonotype. This rearrangement joins TRBV27 to TRBJ2-7; TRBD1 agrees at 9 bases. J lost 6 bases, V lost 3 bases, and 12 bases had no gene match. Germline loops: CDR1 MNHEY, CDR2 SMNVEV (reference sequence). The CDR3 is made up of 16 amino acids. The CDR3 loop is CASSLRATDRGSEQYF. DNA of the CDR3: TGTGCCAGCAGTTTGCGCGCCACGGACAGGGGTTCCGAGCAGTACTTC.

This clonotype has at least ten counts. The chain joins TRBV29-1 to TRBJ2-2, with 7 bases that match TRBD1. CDR3 length equals 13 residues. Trimming cost V 6 bases and J 2 bases; bases outside gene matches: 3. The V gene's germline CDR1 is SQVTM and CDR2 ANQGSEA. The CDR3: CSVDRVNTGELFF. The CDR3 nucleotides are TGCAGCGTAGACAGGGTTAACACCGGGGAGCTGTTTTTT.